The rows below give T cell receptor beta chains drawn from one sample of a study of shared clonotypes between healthy human individuals. TCRdb's table, derived via immunoSEQ multiplex PCR, lists solely in-frame clones and lacks some. The sample consists of 1.5 million to 1.9 million clones, approximately 98% of them appearing once. Material: naive CD4+ T cells sorted from blood. The receptors derive from a man aged 30 to 39 in good health. Each CDR3 is given with its conserved first and last residue. The order of the fields is J gene, D gene, clone size, V gene, CDR3 DNA, CDR3 protein. The D gene is left open where the match is weak. Clone sizes are given selectively: once, few, many, or a class where the clone is expanded.

>TRBJ1-2|TRBD1|.|TRBV30
TGTGCCGGGCCCGGCAGGGGGAACTATGGCTACACCTTC
CAGPGRGNYGYTF
>TRBJ1-1|TRBD1|.|TRBV6-1
TGTGCCAGCAGTGACGCCAGGGGGCCGATCACTGAAGCTTTCTTT
CASSDARGPITEAFF
>TRBJ1-2|.|.|TRBV29-1
TGCAGCGTTGTGACGGCCCGGGGTGGCTACACCTTC
CSVVTARGGYTF
>TRBJ1-5|.|.|TRBV18
TGTGCCAGCTCATCAATTTTTAGGGGTACCAATCAGCCCCAGCATTTT
CASSSIFRGTNQPQHF
>TRBJ2-2|.|.|TRBV6-1
TGTGCCAGCAGTGAGCATACCACCGGGGAGCTGTTTTTT
CASSEHTTGELFF
>TRBJ2-5|TRBD1|.|TRBV7-8
TGTGCCAGCAGCCAGAGGGGGACAGGAGAAGGGACCCAGTACTTC
CASSQRGTGEGTQYF
>TRBJ2-4|TRBD1|.|TRBV18
TGTGCCAGCTCACCGGGGACAGGGGGCTCCAAAAACATTCAGTACTTC
CASSPGTGGSKNIQYF
>TRBJ1-1|TRBD1|.|TRBV28
TGTGCCAGCAGTTTGCCCGAAAGGACAGGGTTTGGTGCTTTCTTT
CASSLPERTGFGAFF
>TRBJ2-7|.|.|TRBV4-1
TGCGCCAGCAGCCAAGATCTTTTGGCCCAAAGACCCGAGCAGTACTTC
CASSQDLLAQRPEQYF
>TRBJ1-2|TRBD1|few|TRBV5-1
TGCGCCAGCAGCATGGGACAGGGTGGAGATGGCTACACCTTC
CASSMGQGGDGYTF
>TRBJ2-5|.|.|TRBV7-6
TGTGCCAGCGGCACGCCGGCCACAGAGACCCAGTACTTC
CASGTPATETQYF